This T cell receptor (beta chain) was documented in a study of T cells after yellow fever vaccination. The study's findings and limits: Reappearing after the booster were most of the clones from primary vaccination (almost 97% CD4, 85% to 90% CD8).

Using its own MiXCR run on the 5' RACE reads, TCRdb lists one record per CDR3 protein. The profile shows some 250,000 distinct CDR3 sequences, around 3.5% of them singletons. This clonotype was detected only a few times. Its antigen is still unknown. Trimming removed 6 bases at V and 11 bases at J, with 12 bases between. Germline CDR1 SGHDT, CDR2 YYEEEE. This CDR3 contains 12 residues. The source is a young man who received the YFV17D yellow fever vaccine. J is TRBJ1-6 and V is TRBV5-6; D gene ambiguous. Sequenced material: PBMCs, taken 15 days after the yellow fever booster vaccination. This chain's CDR3 is CASTASWAPLHF. The CDR3 nucleotides are TGTGCCAGCACCGCCTCGTGGGCACCCCTCCACTTT.